This T cell receptor beta chain was recorded in a study of CD4 T cells in relation to SARS-CoV-2 and coronaviruses. TCRdb's copy holds only in-frame clones and misses some; the assay was immunoSEQ multiplex PCR. This sample has 55,000 to 75,000 clones, with about 89% found just once. Germline CDR1 SGHTA, CDR2 FQGTGA. Between the trimmed V and J ends, which lost 2 bases and 0 bases, there was a span of 11 bases. The CDR3 contains 15 residues. The unexposed donors gave CD4+ T cells in about 2011-2018, prior to COVID-19. The rearrangement joins TRBV7-3 to TRBJ2-7, with no clear D. The sequence was obtained from a human donor in good health. Material: memory CD4+ T cells from PBMCs. CDR3: CASSLGSHLSYEQYF. DNA for the CDR3: TGTGCCAGCAGCTTAGGGTCGCACCTCTCCTACGAGCAGTACTTC. Full variable domain (outside the CDR3, taken from reference TRBV7-3 and TRBJ2-7): GAGVSQTPSNKVTEKGKYVELRCDPISGHTALYWYRQSLGQGPEFLIYFQGTGAADDSGLPNDRFFAVRPEGSVSTLKIQRTERGDSAVYLCASSLGSHLSYEQYFGPGTRLTVT.